This T cell receptor (beta chain) was recorded in a study of T cells in Graves' hyperthyroidism and ophthalmopathy. Amplified TCR beta CDR3 regions derived from RNA transcripts. With the HTBI primer set, the TCR CDR3 went through a first round of RT-PCR. MiXCR, applied by TCRdb to the multiplex PCR reads, yields one record per CDR3 protein. Here the sample spans approximately 400,000 distinct CDR3 sequences, more than 15% being singletons. The CDR3 is 12 residues long. The V and J ends lost 2 bases and 3 bases respectively, with 4 bases between them. CDR1 and CDR2 (germline): MNHEY, SVGEGT. The table lists this clonotype with many counts. Its antigen is unidentified. Findings and caveats of the study: Peripheral blood also featured most of the thyroid clonotypes expanded above 0.001.

Drawn at first hyperthyroidism diagnosis, the blood sample preceded any ophthalmopathy symptoms. The chain couples TRBV6-2 or TRBV6-3 to TRBJ1-1; unclear D gene. This sequence was found in a woman between 18 and 30 years old with Graves' hyperthyroidism that later progressed to Graves' ophthalmopathy. The sample consisted of blood. CDR3 amino acids: CASSYKHTEAFF. Written as DNA, the CDR3 is TGTGCCAGCAGTTACAAGCACACTGAAGCTTTCTTT.